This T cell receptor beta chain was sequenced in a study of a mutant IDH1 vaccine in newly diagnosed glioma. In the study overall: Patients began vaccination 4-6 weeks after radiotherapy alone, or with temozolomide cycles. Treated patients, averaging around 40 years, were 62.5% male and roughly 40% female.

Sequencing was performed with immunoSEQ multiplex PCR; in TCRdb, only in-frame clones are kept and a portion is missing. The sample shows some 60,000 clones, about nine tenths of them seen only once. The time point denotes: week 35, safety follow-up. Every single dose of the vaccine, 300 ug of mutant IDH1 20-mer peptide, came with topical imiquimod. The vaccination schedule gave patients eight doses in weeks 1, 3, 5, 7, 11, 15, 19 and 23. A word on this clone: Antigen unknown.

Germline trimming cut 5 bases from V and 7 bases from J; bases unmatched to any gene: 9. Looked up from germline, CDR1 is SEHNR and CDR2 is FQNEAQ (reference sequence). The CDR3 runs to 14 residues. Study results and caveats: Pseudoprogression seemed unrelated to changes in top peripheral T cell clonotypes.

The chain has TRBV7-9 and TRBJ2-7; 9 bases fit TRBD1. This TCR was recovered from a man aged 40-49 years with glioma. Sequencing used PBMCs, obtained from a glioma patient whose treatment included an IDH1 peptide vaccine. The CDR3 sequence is CASSIQGAPGEQYF. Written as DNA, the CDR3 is TGTGCCAGCAGCATACAGGGGGCGCCGGGAGAGCAGTACTTC.